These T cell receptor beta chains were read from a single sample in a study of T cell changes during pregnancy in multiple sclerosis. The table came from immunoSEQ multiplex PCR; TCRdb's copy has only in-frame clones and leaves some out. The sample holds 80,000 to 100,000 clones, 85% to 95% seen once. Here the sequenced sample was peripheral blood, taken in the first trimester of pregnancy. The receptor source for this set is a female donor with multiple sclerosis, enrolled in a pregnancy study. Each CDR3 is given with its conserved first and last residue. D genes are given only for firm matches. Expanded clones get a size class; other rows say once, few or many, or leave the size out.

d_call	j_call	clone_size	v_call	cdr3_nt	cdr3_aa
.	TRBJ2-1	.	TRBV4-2	TGTGCCAGCAGCCCAGCGGCGGGAAGCTCCTACAATGAGCAGTTCTTC	CASSPAAGSSYNEQFF
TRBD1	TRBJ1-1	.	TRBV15	TGTGCCACCAGCACAGGGACAGGCCGAAACACTGAAGCTTTCTTT	CATSTGTGRNTEAFF
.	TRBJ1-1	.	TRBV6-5	TGTGCCAGCAGCCCGGCATGGGGGCCCACTGAAGCTTTCTTT	CASSPAWGPTEAFF
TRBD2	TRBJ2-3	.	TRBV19	TGTGCCAGTAGGATCGGGACTAGAGGTCCAGATACGCAGTATTTT	CASRIGTRGPDTQYF
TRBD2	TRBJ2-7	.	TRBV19	TGTGCCAGTAGTATAGCTCGCCGAGCGGGAGGGCTCCACGAGCAGTACTTC	CASSIARRAGGLHEQYF
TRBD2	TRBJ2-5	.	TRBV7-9	TGTGCCAGCAGCGAGTCGGGACTAGCGGGAGGGCCGTTCCTGGAGACCCAGTACTTC	CASSESGLAGGPFLETQYF
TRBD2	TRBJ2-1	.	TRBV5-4	TGTGCCAGCAGCCCGGAATTACTAGCGGAAGGGCTCAATGAGCAGTTCTTC	CASSPELLAEGLNEQFF
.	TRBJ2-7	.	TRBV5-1	TGCGCCAGCAGCGCGGGACGGGACTACGAGCAGTACTTC	CASSAGRDYEQYF
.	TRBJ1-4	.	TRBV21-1	TGCTACCAGGAAGGAGAAAAACTGTTTTTT	CYQEGEKLFF
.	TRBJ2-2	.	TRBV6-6	TGTGCCAGCCTTCCAGACGGGATTATAAACACCGGGGAGCTGTTTTTT	CASLPDGIINTGELFF
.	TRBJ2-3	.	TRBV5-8	TGTGCCAGCAGCCAGAGGGCCCAGCCTCTTGATACGCAGTATTTT	CASSQRAQPLDTQYF
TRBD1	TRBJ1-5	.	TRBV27	TGTGCCAGCAGTCTACAGGGGATGAGTCAGCCCCAGCATTTT	CASSLQGMSQPQHF
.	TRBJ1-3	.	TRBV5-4	TGTGCCAGCAGCTTGGACACGGACAACTCTGGAAACACCATATATTTT	CASSLDTDNSGNTIYF
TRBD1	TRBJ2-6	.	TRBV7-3	TGTGCCAGCAGCTTAAGGGGACAGGGCTCTGGGGCCAACGTCCTGACTTTC	CASSLRGQGSGANVLTF
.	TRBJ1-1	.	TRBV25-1	TGTGCCAGCAGTGGAACAGGGCTGGGTACGACTGAAGCTTTCTTT	CASSGTGLGTTEAFF
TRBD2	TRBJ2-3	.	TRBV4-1	TGCGCCAGCAGCCAAGACCCGGGACTAGAAACAGATACGCAGTATTTT	CASSQDPGLETDTQYF
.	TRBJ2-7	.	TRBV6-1	TGTGCCAGCAGTCAGAGGCTAGCTTCCAGCGAGCAGTACTTC	CASSQRLASSEQYF
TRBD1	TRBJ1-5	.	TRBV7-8	TGTGCCAGCAGCGCCCGGTTAGGACAGGAACTGAATCAGCCCCAGCATTTT	CASSARLGQELNQPQHF
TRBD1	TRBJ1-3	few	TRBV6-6	TGTGCCAGCAGACATAGACAGGGGGCGTCAGGAAACACCATATATTTT	CASRHRQGASGNTIYF
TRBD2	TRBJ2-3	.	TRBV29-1	TGCAGCGTTGACAGCTTGACTAGCGGGAGCCCCTTTGACACAGATACGCAGTATTTT	CSVDSLTSGSPFDTDTQYF
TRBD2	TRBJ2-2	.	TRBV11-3	TGTGCCAGCAGCTTAGAGTATCCCCGGGCGGGAGCCAACGGGGAGCTGTTTTTT	CASSLEYPRAGANGELFF